A single sample is the source of the 32 T cell receptor beta chains below, sequenced in a study of T-cell reconstitution after alpha-beta-depleted transplantation in children. A library of TCRbeta sequences, prepared with unique molecular identifiers, was generated. MiXCR was run by TCRdb on the PCR reads, yielding one entry per CDR3 protein. The table records around 190,000 distinct CDR3 sequences, about 7% of them present only once. The starting material was PBMCs, obtained before TCRalphabeta/CD19-depleted stem cell transplant. The receptors derive from a boy aged 2 to 9 with acute lymphoblastic leukemia, due to receive a stem cell transplant.

The table lists this clonotype with many counts. J is TRBJ2-1 and V is TRBV6-6; a possible D gene is TRBD1 (5 bases). V lost 7 bases and J 7 bases, leaving 11 bases between the germline ends. CDR3 size: 12 residues. Germline assignment: CDR1 MNHNY and CDR2 SVGAGI (reference sequence). CDR3 sequence: CASKPDRNEQFF. The DNA for the CDR3 is TGTGCCAGCAAGCCAGACAGAAATGAGCAGTTCTTC.

V is TRBV12-5 and J is TRBJ2-7; D unresolved. Germline V gene sequence: CDR1 LGHNT, CDR2 FRNRAP. V shed 6 bases and J shed 0 bases, with 9 bases lying between them. The CDR3 has 13 amino acids. CDR3 amino acids: CASGWGGSYEQYF. CDR3 DNA: TGTGCTAGTGGCTGGGGTGGCTCCTACGAGCAGTACTTC.

This chain links TRBV9 with TRBJ1-1; D is undetermined. This CDR3 spans 14 amino acids. Germline V gene sequence: CDR1 SGDLS, CDR2 YYNGEE. The V end lost 3 bases, the J end lost 3 bases, and 12 bases lay between the germline ends. The CDR3 DNA reads as TGTGCCAGCAGCGCCCGGGCTTCGGACACTGAAGCTTTCTTT. Translated: CASSARASDTEAFF.

V and J are TRBV20-1 and TRBJ2-7; D remains unclear. V shed 6 bases and J shed 3 bases, with 15 bases lying between them. The CDR3 is 13 residues long. The germline gives CDR1 DFQATT, CDR2 SNEGSKA (reference sequence). CDR3 bases: TGCAGTGCCCTGGAGACAACCCACTACGAGCAGTACTTC. Amino acids: CSALETTHYEQYF.

This clonotype was recorded many times. The chain links TRBV6-2 or TRBV6-3 to TRBJ2-7, with 7 positions matching TRBD1. Germline CDR1 is MNHEY and CDR2 is SVGEGT. The CDR3 runs to 14 residues. The trim removed 5 bases at V and 3 bases at J, leaving 7 bases unmatched. The CDR3 nucleotides are TGTGCCAGCAGTCAAACTCGACAGGGCTACGAGCAGTACTTC. It is translated as CASSQTRQGYEQYF.

This clonotype was counted many times. The rearrangement joins TRBV4-2 to TRBJ1-4, with D perhaps matching TRBD1 (5 bases). Per the germline V gene, CDR1 is LGHNA and CDR2 is YNFKEQ. Trimming removed 0 bases at V and 0 bases at J, with 14 bases between. This CDR3 has 18 amino acids. The CDR3 DNA reads TGTGCCAGCAGCCAAGAGGCCAGGGAGACCTCAACTAATGAAAAACTGTTTTTT. Translated, it gives CASSQEARETSTNEKLFF.

This clonotype was seen a handful of times. J is TRBJ1-5 and V is TRBV30; D might be TRBD1 (5 bases). The CDR3 sequence is 13 residues long. V lost 3 bases, J lost 4 bases, and 10 bases lay in between. CDR1 is GTSNPN, CDR2 SVGIG, per germline (reference sequence). The CDR3 nucleotides are TGTGCCTGGAGCGCAGGGAGAAATCAGCCCCAGCATTTT. This sequence encodes CAWSAGRNQPQHF.

This clonotype was counted many times. The gene calls are TRBV6-2 or TRBV6-3 and TRBJ2-7; D is unresolved. CDR3 length: 14 residues. Germline assignment: CDR1 MNHEY and CDR2 SVGEGT. Trimming pared 6 bases from V and 0 bases from J, leaving 12 bases between. The CDR3 loop is CASRRGPSSYEQYF. Here the CDR3 DNA reads TGTGCCAGCAGGAGAGGCCCTTCCTCCTACGAGCAGTACTTC.

The rearrangement uses TRBV7-9 and TRBJ2-2, with 9 positions matching TRBD2. In germline, CDR1 is SEHNR, CDR2 FQNEAQ (reference sequence). The CDR3 totals 14 residues. The CDR3 loop is CACSGGANTGELFF. DNA of the CDR3: TGTGCTTGTAGCGGGGGAGCGAACACCGGGGAGCTGTTTTTT.

Ten or more counts support this clonotype. The V gene is TRBV5-4, the J gene TRBJ2-1; D not certain. Trimming cost V 3 bases and J 5 bases, with 18 bases left between them. Germline loops: CDR1 SGHNT, CDR2 YYREEE (reference sequence). The CDR3 totals 16 residues. The CDR3 region has the DNA TGTGCCAGCAGCTACACGACTGGGCAAAGGAACAATGAGCAGTTCTTC. It translates to CASSYTTGQRNNEQFF. The full variable domain, completed using reference TRBV5-4 and TRBJ2-1, is ETGVTQSPTHLIKTRGQQVTLRCSSQSGHNTVSWYQQALGQGPQFIFQYYREEENGRGNFPPRFSGLQFPNYSSELNVNALELDDSALYLCASSYTTGQRNNEQFFGPGTRLTVL.

This clonotype was picked up many times. The chain joins TRBV27 to TRBJ1-2; no definite D call. CDR1 is MNHEY, CDR2 SMNVEV, per germline (reference sequence). V lost 5 bases and J lost 3, with 19 bases in between. The CDR3 runs 16 residues. CDR3 nucleotides: TGTGCCAGCAGTCCCGTGGGCAGACCGGGCGACTATGGCTACACCTTC. Its protein product is CASSPVGRPGDYGYTF.

Note on this clonotype: The conserved phenylalanine or tryptophan is not found at the CDR3 terminus, so this likely reflects a read error. The CDR3 reads CASSLRDRGPNTEAFL. CDR3 in DNA: TGTGCCAGCAGTTTACGGGACAGGGGGCCGAACACTGAAGCTTTCCTT. The rearrangement uses TRBV28 and TRBJ1-1; 12 bases line up with TRBD1. CDR1 and CDR2 from the germline V gene are MDHEN and SYDVKM. The CDR3 spans 16 residues. V dropped 2 bases and J dropped 1; count of bases not matched to a gene: 2.

This clonotype was seen repeatedly, ten times or more. The chain couples TRBV12-3 or TRBV12-4 to TRBJ2-1; TRBD2 agrees at 7 bases. The CDR3 contains 14 residues. Germline trimming cut 4 bases from V and 6 bases from J; bases unmatched to any gene: 6. DNA for the CDR3: TGTGCCAGCAGTTGGGAGGGGTCGGGCAATGAGCAGTTCTTC. Translated: CASSWEGSGNEQFF.

This clonotype was seen many times. V and J are TRBV7-2 and TRBJ1-2; 7 bases agree with TRBD1. This CDR3 contains 15 residues. V lost 1 base and J lost 5; bases outside the gene matches: 7. Germline V CDR1 and CDR2: SGHTA, FQGNSA. The CDR3 nucleotides are TGTGCCAGCAGCTTAGGAAGACAGGGTCGGTATGGCTACACCTTC. Its protein product is CASSLGRQGRYGYTF.

Ten or more counts support this clonotype. The chain employs TRBV24-1 and TRBJ2-5, with D tentatively TRBD1 (6 bases). There are 17 residues in the CDR3. Germline V CDR1 and CDR2: KGHDR, SFDVKD. Trimming shortened V by 0 bases and J by 4 bases, and 17 bases separated the two germline ends. The chain's CDR3 is CATSDLTSLDRRETQYF. The DNA for the CDR3 is TGTGCCACCAGTGATTTGACCTCCCTCGACAGGAGAGAGACCCAGTACTTC.

This clonotype was detected ten times or more. The V and J genes are TRBV28 and TRBJ2-2; D ambiguous. The germline V gene encodes CDR1 MDHEN and CDR2 SYDVKM. The CDR3 totals 12 residues. The V and J ends lost 5 bases and 6 bases respectively, with 7 bases between them. CDR3 protein: CASSPNSGELFF. CDR3 DNA sequence: TGTGCCAGCAGTCCCAACTCCGGGGAGCTGTTTTTT.

This sequence joins TRBV6-5 and TRBJ1-2; no clear D. V dropped 2 bases and J dropped 4 bases, with 8 bases sitting between them. The CDR3 has 13 residues. Germline V gene sequence: CDR1 MNHEY, CDR2 SVGAGI. CDR3 loop: CASSYGSLYGYTF. The CDR3 nucleotides read TGTGCCAGCAGTTACGGCAGCCTCTATGGCTACACCTTC.

This clonotype came up many times. The chain joins TRBV28 to TRBJ1-5, with D hard to call. Trimming removed 4 bases at V and 8 bases at J, with 12 bases between. The CDR3 is made up of 13 amino acids. Germline V gene lookup returns CDR1 MDHEN and CDR2 SYDVKM. Here the CDR3 reads CASSSLPPKPQHF. The CDR3 bases are TGTGCCAGCAGTTCTCTTCCTCCGAAGCCCCAGCATTTT.

The V and J genes are TRBV3-1 and TRBJ2-7; unclear D gene. The V and J ends lost 1 base and 5 bases respectively, with 9 bases between them. The CDR3 runs to 13 residues. CDR1 and CDR2 (germline): LGHDT, YNNKEL (reference sequence). In DNA form, the CDR3 reads TGTGCCAGCAGCCAAGTGATCGGAGACGAGCAGTACTTC. This gives the protein CASSQVIGDEQYF.

This clonotype was found a few times. The chain carries TRBV4-3 and TRBJ2-5, with 8 bases fitting TRBD2. V trimming: 2 bases; J trimming: 4 bases; junction bases outside the gene matches: 3. Germline V gene sequence: CDR1 LGHNA, CDR2 YSLEER. The CDR3 runs to 14 residues. CDR3 residues: CASSQRGGGETQYF. CDR3 bases: TGCGCCAGCAGCCAACGGGGGGGCGGAGAGACCCAGTACTTC.

This clonotype was seen only a few times. The V and J genes are TRBV24-1 and TRBJ2-1; 8 bases map to TRBD1. Germline CDR1 is KGHDR and CDR2 is SFDVKD. The CDR3 covers 15 residues. The J segment lost 4 bases and the V segment lost 5 bases, leaving 6 bases of the junction unmatched. Written as DNA, the CDR3 is TGTGCCACCAGTGGACAGGGGTTATCGTACAATGAGCAGTTCTTC. Translating gives CATSGQGLSYNEQFF.

There are a few counts of this clonotype. V gene TRBV6-2 or TRBV6-3 combines with J gene TRBJ1-1; D is uncertain. In germline, CDR1 is MNHEY, CDR2 SVGEGT. The length of the CDR3 is 14 residues. Trimming shortened V by 0 bases and J by 1 base, and 6 bases separated the two germline ends. The CDR3 loop reads CASSYSARNTEAFF. For the CDR3, the DNA is TGTGCCAGCAGTTACTCGGCAAGGAACACTGAAGCTTTCTTT.

Only a few counts were recorded for this clonotype. The chain has TRBV15 and TRBJ2-7, with 8 nucleotides matching TRBD2. This CDR3 region has 15 residues. The germline V gene encodes CDR1 LNHNV and CDR2 YYDKDF (reference sequence). J was trimmed by 1 base and V by 4 bases; bases with no gene match: 6. The CDR3 sequence is CATSKYGRESYEQYF. CDR3 sequence (DNA): TGTGCCACCAGCAAATACGGGAGGGAGTCCTACGAGCAGTACTTC.

This clonotype was seen at least ten times. The rearrangement links TRBV5-1 to TRBJ2-1; D is uncertain. The CDR3 has 12 residues. V lost 4 bases, J lost 9 bases, and 11 bases lay in between. The germline CDR1 and CDR2 sequences are SGHRS and YFSETQ. The CDR3 protein is CASSPNAREQFF. The CDR3 DNA reads TGCGCCAGCAGCCCCAATGCGCGTGAGCAGTTCTTC.

This clonotype was detected ten times or more. V usage is TRBV29-1 and J usage is TRBJ1-2; D gene ambiguous. Germline values: CDR1 SQVTM, CDR2 ANQGSEA. The length of the CDR3 is 13 residues. Trimming left V 2 bases short and J 8 bases short, with 15 bases between. The DNA of the CDR3 is TGCAGCGTTGAAATGCCGGGGATAAGGGGCTACACCTTC. This sequence encodes CSVEMPGIRGYTF.

There are a few counts of this clonotype. The chain uses TRBV20-1 and TRBJ1-1; D ambiguous. The V and J ends lost 6 bases and 1 base respectively, with 15 bases between them. CDR1 DFQATT and CDR2 SNEGSKA come from the germline V gene (reference sequence). The CDR3 has 14 amino acids. The CDR3 DNA is TGCAGTGCGGATATCCGGACGGGGAACACTGAAGCTTTCTTT. This translates into CSADIRTGNTEAFF.

This clonotype was observed a few times. V and J are TRBV19 and TRBJ2-1; no reliable D call. CDR3 length: 14 amino acids. Germline CDR1 is LNHDA and CDR2 is SQIVND (reference sequence). Trimming stripped 3 bases from V and 9 bases from J, with 15 bases between. Here the CDR3 DNA reads TGTGCCAGTAGTATGCCCCAACCGGGCAGTGAGCAGTTCTTC. It translates to CASSMPQPGSEQFF.

This clonotype was counted ten times or more. The chain couples TRBV7-8 to TRBJ2-3; possible D gene TRBD2, 6 bases. This CDR3 contains 19 residues. Germline V gene data show CDR1 as SGHVS and CDR2 as FQNEAQ. Trimming took off 2 bases at V and 3 bases at J, with 24 bases between the two ends. CDR3 nucleotides: TGTGCCAGCAGCTTAATTGCCTCGTCCCGGGGGTTCAGGACAGATACGCAGTATTTT. Protein: CASSLIASSRGFRTDTQYF.

This clonotype was seen many times. This chain connects TRBV10-1 to TRBJ2-2, with no clear D. The length of the CDR3 is 12 residues. Trimming shortened V by 4 bases and J by 6 bases, and 6 bases separated the two germline ends. Germline-derived CDR1 and CDR2 are WNHNN and SYGVQD (reference sequence). CDR3 loop: CASSGVAGELFF. The DNA of the CDR3 is TGCGCCAGCAGTGGAGTCGCCGGGGAGCTGTTTTTT.

This clonotype has at least ten counts. The CDR3 DNA reads as TGTGCCAGCAGCCGTAAAGCAGCAGGGAACGACGGGGAGCTGTTTTTT. Protein: CASSRKAAGNDGELFF. The chain uses TRBV2 and TRBJ2-2; D may be TRBD1 (5 bases). V was pared by 6 bases and J by 7 bases, with 21 bases between. Germline CDR1 reads SNHLY; CDR2 reads FYNNEI. The CDR3 loop spans 16 amino acids.

This clonotype occurred many times. This chain uses TRBV7-2 with TRBJ2-7; maybe TRBD1 (5 bases). V shed 1 base and J shed 5 bases, with 18 bases lying between them. The CDR3 spans 16 residues. Germline V gene data show CDR1 as SGHTA and CDR2 as FQGNSA. The CDR3 sequence: CASSLVFGRVPNEQYF. The CDR3 DNA reads TGTGCCAGCAGCTTAGTCTTTGGCAGGGTCCCCAACGAGCAGTACTTC.

About this clonotype itself: Given a much more abundant clone one base away, this may be a read error. The chain carries TRBV20-1 and TRBJ2-5; no firm D call. CDR1 DFQATT and CDR2 SNEGSKA come from the germline V gene (reference sequence). The CDR3 is 11 amino acids. The CDR3 DNA follows: TGCAGTGCTGGGTACCAAGAGACCGAGTACTTC. Encoded protein: CSAGYQETEYF.